This is a list of T cell receptor beta chains from one sample in a study of blood T cell repertoires in COVID-19. Only in-frame clones appear in the TCRdb table, and some are missing; sequencing was by immunoSEQ multiplex PCR. There are about 340,000 clones in the sample; around 86% occur only once, and under 6.5% lies in the top ten. Sequencing was carried out using peripheral blood. These receptors were collected from a woman between 50 and 59 years old with COVID-19, enrolled during active disease. Each CDR3 is given with its conserved first and last residue.

J: TRBJ1-2; V: TRBV4-1; CDR3: CASSRSGTEANYGYTF
J: TRBJ1-5; V: TRBV9; CDR3: CASSPGTGVNQPQHF
J: TRBJ2-1; V: TRBV3-1/TRBV3-2; CDR3: CASSQVSGRAFEQFF
J: TRBJ2-7; V: TRBV7-2; CDR3: CASSLGLASHEQYF
J: TRBJ2-1; V: TRBV5-1; CDR3: CASSSVGSPYNEQFF
J: TRBJ1-1; V: TRBV2; CDR3: CASRMDSHSEAFF
J: TRBJ1-6; V: TRBV7-6; CDR3: CASSLDGRRDSPLHF
J: TRBJ2-5; V: TRBV7-9; CDR3: CASSLGLTGSQETQYF
J: TRBJ1-1; V: TRBV3-1/TRBV3-2; CDR3: CASSRIRTGTVTEAFF
J: TRBJ2-7; V: TRBV4-2; CDR3: CASSQTGSSYEQYF
J: TRBJ2-5; V: TRBV19; CDR3: CASSTGLQETQYF
J: TRBJ1-1; V: TRBV10-2; CDR3: CASEDRGLTEAFF
J: TRBJ2-7; V: TRBV21-1; CDR3: CASSSPPKTDRDHEQYF
J: TRBJ2-3; V: TRBV5-1; CDR3: CASSLTLWTDTQYF
J: TRBJ1-5; V: TRBV3-1/TRBV3-2; CDR3: CASSPSTGTQPQHF
J: TRBJ2-1; V: TRBV7-8; CDR3: CASSLGSSEYNEQFF
J: TRBJ2-1; V: TRBV7-3; CDR3: CASAQSGGNEQFF
J: TRBJ1-2; V: TRBV3-1/TRBV3-2; CDR3: CASSQDKKSGTF
J: TRBJ2-2; V: TRBV6-5; CDR3: CASRRTGTNTGELFF
J: TRBJ1-1; V: TRBV19; CDR3: CASSTDREAFF
J: TRBJ2-2; V: TRBV27; CDR3: CASSAGVLGTGELFF
J: TRBJ2-3; V: TRBV4-1; CDR3: CASSQVQSPDTQYF
J: TRBJ1-3; V: TRBV6-1; CDR3: CASSDPGGSGNTIYF
J: TRBJ2-1; V: TRBV7-3; CDR3: CASSFGYRGLGEQFF
J: TRBJ2-2; V: TRBV5-6; CDR3: CASSRTNMGELFF